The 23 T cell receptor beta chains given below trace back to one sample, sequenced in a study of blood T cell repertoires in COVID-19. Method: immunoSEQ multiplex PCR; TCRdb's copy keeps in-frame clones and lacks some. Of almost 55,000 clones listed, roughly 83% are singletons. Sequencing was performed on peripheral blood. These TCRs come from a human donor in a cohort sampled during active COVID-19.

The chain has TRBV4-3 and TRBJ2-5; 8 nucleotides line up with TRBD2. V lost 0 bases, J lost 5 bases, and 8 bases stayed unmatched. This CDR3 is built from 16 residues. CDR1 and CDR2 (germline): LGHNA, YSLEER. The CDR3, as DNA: TGCGCCAGCAGCCAAGATGTCACTAGCGGTGGGGAGACCCAGTACTTC. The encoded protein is CASSQDVTSGGETQYF.

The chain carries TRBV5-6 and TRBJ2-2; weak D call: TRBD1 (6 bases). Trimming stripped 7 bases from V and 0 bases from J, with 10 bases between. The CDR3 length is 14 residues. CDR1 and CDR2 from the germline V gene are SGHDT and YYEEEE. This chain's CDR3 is CASLQGANTGELFF. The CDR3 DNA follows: TGTGCCAGCCTACAGGGTGCGAACACCGGGGAGCTGTTTTTT.

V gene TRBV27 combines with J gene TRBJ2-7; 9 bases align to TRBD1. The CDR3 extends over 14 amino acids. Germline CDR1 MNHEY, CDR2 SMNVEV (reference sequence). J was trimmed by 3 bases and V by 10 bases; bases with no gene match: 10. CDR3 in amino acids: CATLKTGGDYEQYF. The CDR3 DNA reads TGTGCCACCCTCAAGACAGGGGGGGACTACGAGCAGTACTTC.

The CDR3 sequence is CATRGGTSSGNTIYF. The CDR3, as DNA: TGTGCCACTCGAGGGGGCACCTCCTCTGGAAACACCATATATTTT. The V call is TRBV6-5, the J call TRBJ1-3; 7 nucleotides line up with TRBD1. CDR1 MNHEY and CDR2 SVGAGI come from the germline V gene. The CDR3 sequence is 15 residues long. V gave up 10 bases and J gave up 0 bases; unmatched junction bases: 9.

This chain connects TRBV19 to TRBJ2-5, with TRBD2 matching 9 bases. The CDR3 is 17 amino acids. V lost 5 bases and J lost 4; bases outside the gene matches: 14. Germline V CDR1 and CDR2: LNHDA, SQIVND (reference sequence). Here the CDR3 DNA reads TGTGCCAGTAGTCCTTCGGGGCTAGCGGGGAAAACAGAGACCCAGTACTTC. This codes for CASSPSGLAGKTETQYF.

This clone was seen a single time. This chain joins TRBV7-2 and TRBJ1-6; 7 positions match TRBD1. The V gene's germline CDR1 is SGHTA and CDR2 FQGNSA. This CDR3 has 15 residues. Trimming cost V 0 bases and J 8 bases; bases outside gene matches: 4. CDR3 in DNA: TGTGCCAGCAGCTTAGCCGGGACAGAAGATTCACCCCTCCACTTT. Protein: CASSLAGTEDSPLHF. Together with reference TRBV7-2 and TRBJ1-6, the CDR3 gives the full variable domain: GAGVSQSPSNKVTEKGKDVELRCDPISGHTALYWYRQSLGQGLEFLIYFQGNSAPDKSGLPSDRFSAERTGGSVSTLTIQRTQQEDSAVYLCASSLAGTEDSPLHFGNGTRLTVT.

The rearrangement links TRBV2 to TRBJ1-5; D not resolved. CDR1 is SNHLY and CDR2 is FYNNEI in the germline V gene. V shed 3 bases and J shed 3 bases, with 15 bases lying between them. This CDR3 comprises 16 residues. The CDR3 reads CASSEDGSVNNQPQHF. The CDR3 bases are TGTGCCAGCAGTGAGGACGGGAGCGTTAACAATCAGCCCCAGCATTTT.

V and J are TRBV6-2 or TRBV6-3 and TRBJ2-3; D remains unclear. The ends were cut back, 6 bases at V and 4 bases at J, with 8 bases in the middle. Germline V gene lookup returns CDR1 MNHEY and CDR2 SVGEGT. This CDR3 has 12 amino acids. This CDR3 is CASSPSSDTQYF. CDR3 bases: TGTGCCAGCAGCCCTTCCTCAGATACGCAGTATTTT.

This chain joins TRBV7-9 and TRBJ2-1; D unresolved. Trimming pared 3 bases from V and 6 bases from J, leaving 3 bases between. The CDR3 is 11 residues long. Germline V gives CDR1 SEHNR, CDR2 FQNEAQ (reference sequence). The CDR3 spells CASSFFNEQFF. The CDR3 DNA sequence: TGTGCCAGCAGCTTCTTCAATGAGCAGTTCTTC.

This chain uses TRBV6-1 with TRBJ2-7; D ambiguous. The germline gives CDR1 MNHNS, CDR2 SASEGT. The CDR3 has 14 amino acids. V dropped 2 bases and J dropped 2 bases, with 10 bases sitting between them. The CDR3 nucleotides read TGTGCCAGCAGTGAACAAACTGCCGCCTACGAGCAGTACTTC. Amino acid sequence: CASSEQTAAYEQYF.

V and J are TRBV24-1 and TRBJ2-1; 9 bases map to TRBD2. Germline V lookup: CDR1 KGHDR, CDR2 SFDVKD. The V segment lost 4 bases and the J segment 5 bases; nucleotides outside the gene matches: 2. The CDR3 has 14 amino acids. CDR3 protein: CATSEAGGNNEQFF. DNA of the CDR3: TGTGCCACCAGTGAAGCGGGGGGTAACAATGAGCAGTTCTTC.

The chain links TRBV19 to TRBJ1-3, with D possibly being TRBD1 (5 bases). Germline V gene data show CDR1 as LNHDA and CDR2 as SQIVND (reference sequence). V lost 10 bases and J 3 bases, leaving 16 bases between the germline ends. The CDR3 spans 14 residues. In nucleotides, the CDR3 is TGTGCCACTACCGAACAGGCAGGTGGAAACACCATATATTTT. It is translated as CATTEQAGGNTIYF. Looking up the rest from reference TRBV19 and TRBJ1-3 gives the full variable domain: DGGITQSPKYLFRKEGQNVTLSCEQNLNHDAMYWYRQDPGQGLRLIYYSQIVNDFQKGDIAEGYSVSREKKESFPLTVTSAQKNPTAFYLCATTEQAGGNTIYFGEGSWLTVV.

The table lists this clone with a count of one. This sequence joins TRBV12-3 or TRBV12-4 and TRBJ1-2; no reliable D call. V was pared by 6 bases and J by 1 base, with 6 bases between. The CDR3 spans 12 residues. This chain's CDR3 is CASSQLNYGYTF. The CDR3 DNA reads TGTGCCAGCAGCCAACTTAACTATGGCTACACCTTC.

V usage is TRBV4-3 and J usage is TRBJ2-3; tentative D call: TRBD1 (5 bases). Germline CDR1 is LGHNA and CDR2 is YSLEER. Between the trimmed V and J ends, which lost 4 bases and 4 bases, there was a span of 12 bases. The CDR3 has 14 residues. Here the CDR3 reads CASSPNPGSDTQYF. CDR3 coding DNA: TGCGCCAGCAGCCCAAACCCAGGGTCAGATACGCAGTATTTT.

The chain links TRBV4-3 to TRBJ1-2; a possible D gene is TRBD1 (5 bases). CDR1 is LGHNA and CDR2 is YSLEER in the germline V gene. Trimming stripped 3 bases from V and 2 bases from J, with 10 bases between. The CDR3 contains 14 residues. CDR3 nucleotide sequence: TGCGCCAGCAGCCACCAGACAGCCAACTATGGCTACACCTTC. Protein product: CASSHQTANYGYTF.

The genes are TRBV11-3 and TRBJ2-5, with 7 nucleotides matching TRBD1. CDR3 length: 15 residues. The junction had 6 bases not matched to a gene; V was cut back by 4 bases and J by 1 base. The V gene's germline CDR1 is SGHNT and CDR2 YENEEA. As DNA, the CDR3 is TGTGCCAGCAGCTCGAACCGGGACAGCCAAGAGACCCAGTACTTC. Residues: CASSSNRDSQETQYF.

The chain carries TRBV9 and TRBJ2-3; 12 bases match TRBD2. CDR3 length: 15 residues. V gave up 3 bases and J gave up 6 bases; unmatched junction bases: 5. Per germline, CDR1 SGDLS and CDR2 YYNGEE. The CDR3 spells CASSARTSGADTQYF. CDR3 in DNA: TGTGCCAGCAGCGCCCGGACTAGCGGGGCGGATACGCAGTATTTT.

This CDR3 reads CASSLPSSENEQYF. The CDR3 bases are TGTGCCAGCAGCTTACCCAGCTCGGAGAACGAGCAGTACTTC. This chain links TRBV7-8 with TRBJ2-7, with unresolved D. V lost 2 bases and J 5 bases, leaving 13 bases between the germline ends. Per the germline V gene, CDR1 is SGHVS and CDR2 is FQNEAQ. The CDR3 is 14 residues long.

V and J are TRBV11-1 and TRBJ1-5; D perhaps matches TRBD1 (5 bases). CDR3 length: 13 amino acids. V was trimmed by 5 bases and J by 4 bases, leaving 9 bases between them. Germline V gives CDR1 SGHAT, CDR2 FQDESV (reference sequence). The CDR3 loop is CASSQGGNQPQHF. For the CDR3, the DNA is TGTGCCAGCAGCCAGGGAGGGAATCAGCCCCAGCATTTT.

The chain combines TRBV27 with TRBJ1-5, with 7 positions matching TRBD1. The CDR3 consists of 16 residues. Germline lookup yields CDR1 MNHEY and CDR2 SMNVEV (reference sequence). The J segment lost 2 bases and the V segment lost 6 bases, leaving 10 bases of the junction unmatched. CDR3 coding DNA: TGTGCCAGCAGACACCTAGACAGGGCCGGCAATCAGCCCCAGCATTTT. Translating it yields CASRHLDRAGNQPQHF.

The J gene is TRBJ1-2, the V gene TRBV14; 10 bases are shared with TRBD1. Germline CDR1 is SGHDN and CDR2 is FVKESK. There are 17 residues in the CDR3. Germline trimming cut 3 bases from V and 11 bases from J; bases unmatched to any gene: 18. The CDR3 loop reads CASSHLPGQGSIQRYTF. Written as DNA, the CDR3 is TGTGCCAGCAGCCACCTACCGGGACAGGGGTCGATACAGAGATACACCTTC. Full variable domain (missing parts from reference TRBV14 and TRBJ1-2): EAGVTQFPSHSVIEKGQTVTLRCDPISGHDNLYWYRRVMGKEIKFLLHFVKESKQDESGMPNNRFLAERTGGTYSTLKVQPAELEDSGVYFCASSHLPGQGSIQRYTFGSGTRLTVV.

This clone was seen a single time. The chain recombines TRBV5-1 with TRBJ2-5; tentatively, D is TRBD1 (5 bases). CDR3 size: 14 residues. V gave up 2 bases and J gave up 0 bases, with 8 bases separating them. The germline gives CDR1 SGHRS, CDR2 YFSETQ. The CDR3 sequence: CASSLNRNQETQYF. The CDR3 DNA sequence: TGCGCCAGCAGCTTAAACAGGAACCAAGAGACCCAGTACTTC. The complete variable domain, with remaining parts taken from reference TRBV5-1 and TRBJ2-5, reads KAGVTQTPRYLIKTRGQQVTLSCSPISGHRSVSWYQQTPGQGLQFLFEYFSETQRNKGNFPGRFSGRQFSNSRSEMNVSTLELGDSALYLCASSLNRNQETQYFGPGTRLLVL.

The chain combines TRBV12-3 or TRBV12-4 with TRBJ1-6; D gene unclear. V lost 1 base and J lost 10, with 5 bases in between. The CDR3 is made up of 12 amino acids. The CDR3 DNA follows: TGTGCCAGCAGTTTAGGGCCGTCACCCCTCCACTTT. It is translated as CASSLGPSPLHF.